This T cell receptor beta chain stems from a study of CD8+CD57+ T cells in acquired aplastic anemia. TCR beta VDJ and CDR3 were profiled, and genomic DNA was the template. Via MiXCR, TCRdb re-called the reads, giving one row per CDR3 protein. The profile shows under 200,000 distinct CDR3 sequences, under 50% of them singletons. The V and J ends lost 3 bases and 1 base, in that order; junction bases with no gene match: 5. Germline V gene lookup returns CDR1 LNHNV and CDR2 YYDKDF (reference sequence). This CDR3 is 15 amino acids long. Patients who underwent sequencing had shown CD8+CD57+ cell expansion by flow cytometry.

The receptor's source is a human donor with aplastic anemia. The sample taken for sequencing was sorted CD4+, CD8+, or CD8+CD57+ T cells (not recorded which) from PBMCs. The rearrangement uses TRBV15 and TRBJ2-7; 8 bases agree with TRBD1. DNA of the CDR3: TGTGCCACCAGCAGCCCGGGGACAGGTTCCTACGAGCAGTACTTC. Protein product: CATSSPGTGSYEQYF.